The present T cell receptor (beta chain) was sequenced within a study of control samples from healthy donors and cancer patients. Generated by immunoSEQ multiplex PCR, the TCRdb table keeps only in-frame clones and is missing some. The repertoire has around 100,000 clones, around 89% of them found once; the top ten carry about 7.8%. This CDR3 contains 14 residues. Trimming removed 0 bases at V and 6 bases at J, with 11 bases between. The germline gives CDR1 SGHAT, CDR2 FQNNGV. The chain links TRBV11-2 to TRBJ1-2, with D possibly TRBD1 on 6 matching bases. The sequencing input was blood. The clonotype comes from a young man in good health. The CDR3 region has the DNA TGTGCCAGCAGCTTAGAGGACAGTTCGAATGGCTACACCTTC. Protein: CASSLEDSSNGYTF.